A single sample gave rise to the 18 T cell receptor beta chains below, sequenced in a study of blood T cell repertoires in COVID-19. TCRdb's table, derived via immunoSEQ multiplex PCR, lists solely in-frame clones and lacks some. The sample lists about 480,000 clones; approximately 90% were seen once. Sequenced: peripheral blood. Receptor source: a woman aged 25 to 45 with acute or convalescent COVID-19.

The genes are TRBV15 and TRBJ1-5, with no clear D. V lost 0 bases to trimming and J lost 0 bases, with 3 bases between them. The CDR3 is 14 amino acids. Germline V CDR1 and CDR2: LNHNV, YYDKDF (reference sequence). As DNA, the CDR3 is TGTGCCACCAGCAGAGACAGTAGCAATCAGCCCCAGCATTTT. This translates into CATSRDSSNQPQHF.

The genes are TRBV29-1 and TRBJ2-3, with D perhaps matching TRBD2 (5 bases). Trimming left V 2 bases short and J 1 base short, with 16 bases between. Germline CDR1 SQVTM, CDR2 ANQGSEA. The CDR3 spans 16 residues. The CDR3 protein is CSVEFMAGVRTDTQYF. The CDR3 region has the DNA TGCAGCGTTGAATTCATGGCCGGGGTCCGCACAGATACGCAGTATTTT.

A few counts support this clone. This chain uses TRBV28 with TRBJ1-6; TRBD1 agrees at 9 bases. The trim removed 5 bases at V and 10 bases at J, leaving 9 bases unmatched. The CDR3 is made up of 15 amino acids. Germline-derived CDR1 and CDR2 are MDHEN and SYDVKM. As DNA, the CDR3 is TGTGCCAGCAGTCCAAGGACAGGGGCTGACTCACCCCTCCACTTT. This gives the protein CASSPRTGADSPLHF.

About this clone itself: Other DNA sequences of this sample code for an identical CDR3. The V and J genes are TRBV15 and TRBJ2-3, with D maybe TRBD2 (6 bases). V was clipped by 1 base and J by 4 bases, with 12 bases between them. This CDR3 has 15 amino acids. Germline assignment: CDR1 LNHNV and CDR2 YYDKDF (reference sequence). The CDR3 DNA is TGTGCCACCAGCAGAGTTAGTGGGGGGTCAGATACGCAGTATTTT. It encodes CATSRVSGGSDTQYF.

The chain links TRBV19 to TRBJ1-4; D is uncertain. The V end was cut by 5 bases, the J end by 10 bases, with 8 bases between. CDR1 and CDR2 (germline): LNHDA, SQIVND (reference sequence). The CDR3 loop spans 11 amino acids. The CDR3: CASSLGGKLFF. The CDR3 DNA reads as TGTGCCAGTAGTTTGGGAGGAAAACTGTTTTTT.

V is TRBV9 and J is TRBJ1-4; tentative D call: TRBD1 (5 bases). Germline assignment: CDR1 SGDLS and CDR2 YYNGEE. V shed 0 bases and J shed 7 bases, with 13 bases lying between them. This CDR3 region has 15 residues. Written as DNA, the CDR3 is TGTGCCAGCAGCGTAGCTACCGGGGGGAGTGAAAAACTGTTTTTT. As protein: CASSVATGGSEKLFF.

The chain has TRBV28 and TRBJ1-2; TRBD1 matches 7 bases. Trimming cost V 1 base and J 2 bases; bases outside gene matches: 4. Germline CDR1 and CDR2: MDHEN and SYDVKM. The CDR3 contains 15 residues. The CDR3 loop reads CASSLLGQDNYGYTF. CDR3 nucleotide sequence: TGTGCCAGCAGTTTATTAGGACAGGACAACTATGGCTACACCTTC.

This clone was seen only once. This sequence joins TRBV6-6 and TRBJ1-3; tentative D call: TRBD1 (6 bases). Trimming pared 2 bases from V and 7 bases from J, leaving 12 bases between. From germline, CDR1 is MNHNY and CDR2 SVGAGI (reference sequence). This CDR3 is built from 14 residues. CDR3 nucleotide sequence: TGTGCCAGCAGTTACGGGCAGGGGACGAACACCATATATTTT. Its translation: CASSYGQGTNTIYF.

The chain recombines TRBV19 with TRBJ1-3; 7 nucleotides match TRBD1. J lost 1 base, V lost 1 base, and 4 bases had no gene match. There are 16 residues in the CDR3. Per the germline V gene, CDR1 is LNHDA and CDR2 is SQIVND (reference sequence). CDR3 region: CASSIVGTASGNTIYF. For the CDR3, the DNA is TGTGCCAGTAGTATAGTAGGGACAGCATCTGGAAACACCATATATTTT.

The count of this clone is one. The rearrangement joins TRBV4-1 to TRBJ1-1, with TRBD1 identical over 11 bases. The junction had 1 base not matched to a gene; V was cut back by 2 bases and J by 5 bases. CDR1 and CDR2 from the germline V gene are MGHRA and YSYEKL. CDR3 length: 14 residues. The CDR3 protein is CASSQWDRGTEAFF. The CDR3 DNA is TGCGCCAGCAGCCAATGGGACAGGGGGACTGAAGCTTTCTTT.

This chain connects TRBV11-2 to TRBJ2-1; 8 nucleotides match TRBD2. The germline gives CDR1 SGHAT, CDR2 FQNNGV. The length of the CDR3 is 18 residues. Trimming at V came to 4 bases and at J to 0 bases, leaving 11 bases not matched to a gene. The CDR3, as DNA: TGTGCCAGCAGCTCAAGGGGAGCGGGGGTCAGCTCCTACAATGAGCAGTTCTTC. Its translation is CASSSRGAGVSSYNEQFF.

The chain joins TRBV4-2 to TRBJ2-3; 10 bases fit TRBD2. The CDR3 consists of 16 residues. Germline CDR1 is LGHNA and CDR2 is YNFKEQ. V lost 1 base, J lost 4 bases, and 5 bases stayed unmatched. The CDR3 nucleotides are TGTGCCAGCAGCCAAGGATCTAGCGGGAGCGCAGATACGCAGTATTTT. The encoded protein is CASSQGSSGSADTQYF.

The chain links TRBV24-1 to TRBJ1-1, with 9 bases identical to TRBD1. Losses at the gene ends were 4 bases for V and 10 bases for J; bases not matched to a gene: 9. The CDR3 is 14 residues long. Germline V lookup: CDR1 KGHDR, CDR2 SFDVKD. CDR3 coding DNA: TGTGCCACCAGTGACCCCGGGACAGGGAACAGAGCTTTCTTT. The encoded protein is CATSDPGTGNRAFF.

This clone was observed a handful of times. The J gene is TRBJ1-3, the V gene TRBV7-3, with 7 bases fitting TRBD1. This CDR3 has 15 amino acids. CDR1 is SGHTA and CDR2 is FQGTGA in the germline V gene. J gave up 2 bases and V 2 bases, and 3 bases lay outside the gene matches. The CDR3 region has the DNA TGTGCCAGCAGCTTACAAGGGGGCACTGGAAACACCATATATTTT. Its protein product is CASSLQGGTGNTIYF.

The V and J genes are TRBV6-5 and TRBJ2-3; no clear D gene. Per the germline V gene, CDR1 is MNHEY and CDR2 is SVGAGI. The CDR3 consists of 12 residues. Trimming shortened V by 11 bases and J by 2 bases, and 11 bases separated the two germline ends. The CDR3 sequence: CALSRVTDTQYF. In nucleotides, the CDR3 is TGTGCCCTCTCCCGAGTCACAGATACGCAGTATTTT.

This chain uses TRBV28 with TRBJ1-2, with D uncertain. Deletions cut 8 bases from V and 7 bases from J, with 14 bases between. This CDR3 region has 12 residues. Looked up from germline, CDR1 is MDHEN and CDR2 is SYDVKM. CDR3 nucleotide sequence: TGTGCCAGCCTGTTGGGGAGAGCTGGCTACACCTTC. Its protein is CASLLGRAGYTF.

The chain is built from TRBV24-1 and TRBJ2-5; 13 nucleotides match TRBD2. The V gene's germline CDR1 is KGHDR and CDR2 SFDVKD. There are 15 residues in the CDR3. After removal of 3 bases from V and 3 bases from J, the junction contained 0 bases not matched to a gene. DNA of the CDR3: TGTGCCACCAGTGATGGACTAGCGGGAGAAGAGACCCAGTACTTC. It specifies CATSDGLAGEETQYF.

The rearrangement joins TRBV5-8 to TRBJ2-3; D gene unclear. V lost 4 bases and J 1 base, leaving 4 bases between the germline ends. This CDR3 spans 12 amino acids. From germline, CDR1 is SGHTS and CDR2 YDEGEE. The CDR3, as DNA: TGTGCCAGCAGCACTCGCACAGATACGCAGTATTTT. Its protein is CASSTRTDTQYF.